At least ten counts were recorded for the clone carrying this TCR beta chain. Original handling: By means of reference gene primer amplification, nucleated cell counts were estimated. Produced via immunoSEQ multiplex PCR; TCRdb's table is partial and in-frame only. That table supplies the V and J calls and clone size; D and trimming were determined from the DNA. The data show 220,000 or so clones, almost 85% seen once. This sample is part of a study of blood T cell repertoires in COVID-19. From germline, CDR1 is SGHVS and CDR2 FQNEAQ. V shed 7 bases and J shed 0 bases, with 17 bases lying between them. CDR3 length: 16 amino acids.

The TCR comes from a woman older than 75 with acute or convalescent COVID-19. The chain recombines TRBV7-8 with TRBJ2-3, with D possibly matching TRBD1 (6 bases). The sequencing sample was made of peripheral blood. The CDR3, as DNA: TGTGCCAGCACCCTAAATAGAGGGGGTAGCACAGATACGCAGTATTTT. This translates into CASTLNRGGSTDTQYF.